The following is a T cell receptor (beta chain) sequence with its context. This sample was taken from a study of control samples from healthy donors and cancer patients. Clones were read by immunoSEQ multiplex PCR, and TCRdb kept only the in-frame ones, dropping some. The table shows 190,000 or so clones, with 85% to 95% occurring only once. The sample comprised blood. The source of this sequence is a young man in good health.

The CDR3 nucleotides are TGTGCCTGGAGAACAGGGGGCGGGTATGGCTACACCTTC. It codes for CAWRTGGGYGYTF. The V gene is TRBV30, the J gene TRBJ1-2; TRBD1 matches 9 bases. The V gene's germline CDR1 is GTSNPN and CDR2 SVGIG (reference sequence). V lost 3 bases to trimming and J lost 5 bases; unmatched junction nucleotides: 4. This CDR3 has 13 residues. Variable domain in full (rest from reference TRBV30 and TRBJ1-2): SQTIHQWPATLVQPVGSPLSLECTVEGTSNPNLYWYRQAAGRGLQLLFYSVGIGQISSEVPQNLSASRPQDRQFILSSKKLLLSDSGFYLCAWRTGGGYGYTFGSGTRLTVV.